Listed here are 27 T cell receptor beta chains from one sample, sequenced in a study of blood T cell repertoires in COVID-19. Libraries were prepared by immunoSEQ multiplex PCR; TCRdb keeps only in-frame clonotypes and omits some of them. The sample lists 270,000 or so clones, roughly 89% occurring once. Sequenced sample: peripheral blood. The receptors were gathered from a woman between 40 and 50 years old who had recovered from COVID-19.

The chain is built from TRBV7-2 and TRBJ2-7; 8 positions match TRBD1. The germline V gene has CDR1 SGHTA and CDR2 FQGNSA. CDR3 length equals 14 residues. Trimming took 1 base from V and 2 from J; bases not matched to a gene: 1. The CDR3 protein is CASSLGTGTYEQYF. CDR3 sequence (DNA): TGTGCCAGCAGCTTAGGGACAGGGACCTACGAGCAGTACTTC.

J is TRBJ1-1 and V is TRBV11-3; no clear D gene. The CDR3 spans 14 residues. With 1 base removed from V and 0 bases from J, the gap between germline ends came to 6 bases. Germline V lookup: CDR1 SGHNT, CDR2 YENEEA. Here the CDR3 DNA reads TGTGCCAGCAGCTTAGGACAAATGAACACTGAAGCTTTCTTT. Residues: CASSLGQMNTEAFF.

V usage is TRBV2 and J usage is TRBJ1-2; a possible D gene is TRBD1 (6 bases). V was trimmed by 5 bases and J by 6 bases, leaving 16 bases between them. CDR1 and CDR2 (germline): SNHLY, FYNNEI. The CDR3 covers 14 residues. CDR3 residues: CASSRTGTHNGYTF. CDR3 DNA: TGTGCCAGCAGTCGCACCGGGACACATAATGGCTACACCTTC. Looking up the rest from reference TRBV2 and TRBJ1-2 gives the full variable domain: EPEVTQTPSHQVTQMGQEVILRCVPISNHLYFYWYRQILGQKVEFLVSFYNNEISEKSEIFDDQFSVERPDGSNFTLKIRSTKLEDSAMYFCASSRTGTHNGYTFGSGTRLTVV.

This rearrangement joins TRBV27 to TRBJ2-3, with 14 bases that match TRBD2. The CDR3 runs to 17 residues. The J segment lost 5 bases and the V segment lost 3 bases, leaving 7 bases of the junction unmatched. The germline V gene has CDR1 MNHEY and CDR2 SMNVEV (reference sequence). As DNA, the CDR3 is TGTGCCAGCAGTTTCCTGGGACTAGCGGGAGTTGGAGATACGCAGTATTTT. It yields the protein CASSFLGLAGVGDTQYF.

The V call is TRBV24-1, the J call TRBJ1-6; 8 nucleotides agree with TRBD1. V shed 3 bases and J 4 bases; nucleotides not matched to a gene: 10. This CDR3 is 18 amino acids long. CDR1 is KGHDR, CDR2 SFDVKD, per germline. In nucleotides, the CDR3 is TGTGCCACCAGTGATGCCATGAGGACAGGGAGGTATAATTCACCCCTCCACTTT. Protein product: CATSDAMRTGRYNSPLHF.

The chain has TRBV3-1 (or the pseudogene TRBV3-2) and TRBJ2-7; 10 bases align to TRBD2. Per germline, CDR1 LGHDT and CDR2 YNNKEL (reference sequence). V shed 0 bases and J 2 bases; nucleotides not matched to a gene: 7. The CDR3 is 17 residues long. CDR3 region: CASSQDPLAGDPYEQYF. CDR3 nucleotide sequence: TGTGCCAGCAGCCAAGATCCCCTAGCGGGAGACCCCTACGAGCAGTACTTC.

This chain joins TRBV2 and TRBJ2-7; TRBD2 agrees at 8 bases. CDR1 is SNHLY, CDR2 FYNNEI, per germline. The CDR3 loop spans 16 amino acids. V lost 2 bases and J lost 0; bases outside the gene matches: 6. The CDR3 spells CASSESLTSDSYEQYF. As DNA, the CDR3 is TGTGCCAGCAGTGAATCCTTGACTAGCGACTCCTACGAGCAGTACTTC.

This rearrangement joins TRBV7-8 to TRBJ2-7; 8 bases line up with TRBD1. The CDR3 contains 15 residues. After removal of 5 bases from V and 1 base from J, the junction contained 7 bases not matched to a gene. Germline CDR1 SGHVS, CDR2 FQNEAQ. Written as DNA, the CDR3 is TGTGCCAGCAGCGGAGGACAGGGATGGTCCTACGAGCAGTACTTC. It is translated as CASSGGQGWSYEQYF.

The chain has TRBV7-3 and TRBJ2-7; 9 nucleotides line up with TRBD2. The V and J ends lost 5 bases and 2 bases, in that order; junction bases with no gene match: 10. In germline, CDR1 is SGHTA, CDR2 FQGTGA. The CDR3 loop spans 16 amino acids. The CDR3 DNA reads as TGTGCCAGCAGCCCCCAAGTAGCGGGGGTAACCTACGAGCAGTACTTC. It codes for CASSPQVAGVTYEQYF.

DNA of the CDR3: TGTGCCAGCAGTTGGCAGGCTGAGGAGACCCAGTACTTC. This sequence encodes CASSWQAEETQYF. The chain links TRBV6-5 to TRBJ2-5; no clear D. Germline CDR1 is MNHEY and CDR2 is SVGAGI. The CDR3 sequence is 13 residues long. V lost 4 bases and J lost 5, with 11 bases in between.

This chain connects TRBV7-8 to TRBJ1-1; no clear D. V lost 5 bases and J lost 6, with 16 bases in between. The V gene's germline CDR1 is SGHVS and CDR2 FQNEAQ. The length of the CDR3 is 14 residues. CDR3 sequence: CASSRGPVEAEAFF. In DNA form, the CDR3 reads TGTGCCAGCAGCCGAGGGCCGGTTGAGGCTGAAGCTTTCTTT.

V gene TRBV29-1 combines with J gene TRBJ2-7; 12 nucleotides align to TRBD2. The germline V gene has CDR1 SQVTM and CDR2 ANQGSEA. The ends lost 4 bases at V and 5 bases at J; junction bases unmatched: 15. The CDR3 loop spans 17 amino acids. Written as DNA, the CDR3 is TGCAGCGTTGGTTTTGTCAGACTAGCGGGAGATTTGGACGAGCAGTACTTC. This encodes CSVGFVRLAGDLDEQYF.

This chain links TRBV5-1 with TRBJ1-2; D is perhaps TRBD1 (6 bases). The CDR3 covers 15 residues. V was shortened by 6 bases and J by 2 bases, with 17 bases between the two germline ends. Germline lookup yields CDR1 SGHRS and CDR2 YFSETQ. CDR3 region: CASTLGDTSNYGYTF. In nucleotides, the CDR3 is TGCGCCAGCACCCTGGGGGACACCTCGAACTATGGCTACACCTTC.

V usage is TRBV28 and J usage is TRBJ2-7; the D gene is possibly TRBD2 (6 bases). The ends were cut back, 7 bases at V and 0 bases at J, with 10 bases in the middle. The CDR3 consists of 13 residues. The V gene's germline CDR1 is MDHEN and CDR2 SYDVKM. CDR3 amino acids: CASTEGNSYEQYF. Here the CDR3 DNA reads TGTGCCAGCACGGAGGGCAACTCCTACGAGCAGTACTTC.

The V and J genes are TRBV2 and TRBJ2-2; 8 nucleotides line up with TRBD2. Germline V lookup: CDR1 SNHLY, CDR2 FYNNEI. CDR3 size: 14 residues. Losses at the gene ends were 6 bases for V and 7 bases for J; bases not matched to a gene: 7. The DNA for the CDR3 is TGTGCCAGCAGATTGGGACTAGTAGGCGGGGAGCTGTTTTTT. Translated: CASRLGLVGGELFF.

The CDR3 reads CASRKGQNTGELFF. The CDR3 DNA sequence: TGTGCCAGCAGGAAAGGACAGAACACCGGGGAGCTGTTTTTT. This chain connects TRBV7-9 to TRBJ2-2; TRBD1 is a possible D gene (5 bases). V lost 6 bases to trimming and J lost 1 base, with 9 bases between them. The CDR3 is 14 residues long. In germline, CDR1 is SEHNR, CDR2 FQNEAQ (reference sequence).

The V call is TRBV30, the J call TRBJ2-5; 8 bases are shared with TRBD1. Germline V gives CDR1 GTSNPN, CDR2 SVGIG (reference sequence). The CDR3 sequence is 14 residues long. V shed 1 base, J shed 5 bases, and the junction held 6 bases outside the gene matches. The CDR3 nucleotides read TGTGCCTGGAGTGCGACAGGGGAAGGGGAGACCCAGTACTTC. This sequence encodes CAWSATGEGETQYF.

The chain joins TRBV10-3 to TRBJ2-1, with D possibly TRBD2 on 6 matching bases. The CDR3 is 19 amino acids. V lost 1 base and J lost 4, with 23 bases in between. Germline loops: CDR1 ENHRY, CDR2 SYGVKD. The CDR3 protein is CAISEFVGTQTLRYNEQFF. CDR3 nucleotide sequence: TGTGCCATCAGTGAGTTCGTTGGGACTCAAACCTTACGGTACAATGAGCAGTTCTTC.

The chain is built from TRBV7-2 and TRBJ2-1, with TRBD2 matching over 8 bases. Per germline, CDR1 SGHTA and CDR2 FQGNSA. Trimming removed 2 bases from V and 7 bases from J; junction bases left unmatched: 7. The CDR3 is made up of 15 amino acids. In nucleotides, the CDR3 is TGTGCCAGCAGCTTAACGGGAGGGCCACAAAATGAGCAGTTCTTC. This sequence encodes CASSLTGGPQNEQFF.

The chain joins TRBV4-1 to TRBJ2-3; D gene uncertain. Germline V CDR1 and CDR2: MGHRA, YSYEKL. The CDR3 totals 12 residues. The germline V and J ends were trimmed by 1 base and 5 bases, with 4 bases remaining between them. The CDR3 is CASSQAGDTQYF. The CDR3 nucleotides read TGCGCCAGCAGCCAAGCGGGAGATACGCAGTATTTT.

V and J are TRBV9 and TRBJ2-2; 8 nucleotides match TRBD2. The CDR3 sequence is 15 residues long. CDR1 and CDR2 from the germline V gene are SGDLS and YYNGEE. After removal of 6 bases from V and 0 bases from J, the junction contained 4 bases not matched to a gene. CDR3 protein: CASKLAGSNTGELFF. In DNA, the CDR3 is TGTGCCAGCAAGTTAGCGGGATCGAACACCGGGGAGCTGTTTTTT.

CDR3 sequence: CATSDFGTGEDYTF. The CDR3 coding sequence is TGTGCCACCAGTGATTTTGGGACAGGGGAAGACTACACCTTC. The chain links TRBV24-1 to TRBJ1-2, with TRBD1 identical over 10 bases. The V gene's germline CDR1 is KGHDR and CDR2 SFDVKD. The CDR3 sequence is 14 residues long. After removal of 1 base from V and 10 bases from J, the junction contained 5 bases not matched to a gene.

This clone has a single count. The chain's CDR3 is CASRLTSQNTGELFF. The CDR3 DNA sequence: TGCGCCAGCAGGTTGACTAGCCAAAACACCGGGGAGCTGTTTTTT. The chain recombines TRBV5-1 with TRBJ2-2; 7 nucleotides align to TRBD2. V gave up 5 bases and J gave up 2 bases; unmatched junction bases: 6. The V gene's germline CDR1 is SGHRS and CDR2 YFSETQ. The CDR3 covers 15 residues.

The V and J genes are TRBV27 and TRBJ1-2; tentatively, D is TRBD1 (5 bases). The ends were cut back, 5 bases at V and 2 bases at J, with 15 bases in the middle. Germline V lookup: CDR1 MNHEY, CDR2 SMNVEV (reference sequence). The CDR3 consists of 15 residues. The CDR3 sequence is CASSRRDGGNYGYTF. For the CDR3, the DNA is TGTGCCAGCAGTCGCCGGGACGGAGGGAACTATGGCTACACCTTC.

This chain connects TRBV27 to TRBJ2-2, with 12 bases lining up with TRBD2. Per the germline V gene, CDR1 is MNHEY and CDR2 is SMNVEV (reference sequence). After removal of 5 bases from V and 4 bases from J, the junction contained 26 bases not matched to a gene. This CDR3 comprises 23 residues. The CDR3 spells CASSPRALGTGVRLAGVTGELFF. The CDR3 DNA sequence: TGTGCCAGCAGTCCCCGAGCCCTCGGGACAGGGGTTAGACTAGCGGGAGTCACCGGGGAGCTGTTTTTT.

This chain links TRBV6-5 with TRBJ2-1; possible D gene TRBD2, 5 bases. The V end was cut by 5 bases, the J end by 9 bases, with 14 bases between. The CDR3 sequence is 13 residues long. From germline, CDR1 is MNHEY and CDR2 SVGAGI. In nucleotides, the CDR3 is TGTGCCAGCAGTCTATCGGGGATTGGTGAGCAGTTCTTC. Translation gives CASSLSGIGEQFF.

This clone has just a few counts. V usage is TRBV10-3 and J usage is TRBJ2-5; a possible D gene is TRBD2 (6 bases). V was pared by 3 bases and J by 1 base, with 6 bases between. Per germline, CDR1 ENHRY and CDR2 SYGVKD. This CDR3 is built from 13 residues. The CDR3 DNA reads as TGTGCCATCAGTGACGGGAGCCAAGAGACCCAGTACTTC. Translated, it gives CAISDGSQETQYF.